A single TCR beta chain is shown here with its context. This specimen comes from a study of CD4 and CD8 cells across lung adenocarcinoma regions. CDR1 is MNHEY and CDR2 is SMNVEV in the germline V gene (reference sequence). The CDR3 is made up of 15 amino acids. The trim removed 6 bases at V and 7 bases at J, leaving 4 bases unmatched. Donors had localized lung adenocarcinoma, a non-small cell lung cancer. TCRdb independently ran MiXCR on the PCR reads; one entry per CDR3 protein. In the table there are several thousand distinct CDR3 sequences, over 45% of which are singletons. The rearrangement uses TRBV27 and TRBJ2-2; 14 bases are a match to TRBD2. The clonotype comes from a male donor with lung adenocarcinoma. The CD4 and CD8 labels of this study may be unreliable. Sequenced: CD8+ T cells from the center of a lung tumor. The CDR3 DNA sequence: TGTGCCAGCAGGGGACTAGCGGGAGCCCACGGGGAGCTGTTTTTT. This gives the protein CASRGLAGAHGELFF.